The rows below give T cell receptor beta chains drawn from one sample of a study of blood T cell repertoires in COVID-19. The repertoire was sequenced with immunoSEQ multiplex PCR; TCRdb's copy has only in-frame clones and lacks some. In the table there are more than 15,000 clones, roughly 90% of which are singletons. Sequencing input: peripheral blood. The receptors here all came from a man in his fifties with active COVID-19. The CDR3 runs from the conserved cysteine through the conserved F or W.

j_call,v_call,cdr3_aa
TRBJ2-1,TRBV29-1,CSVGRQATYNEQFF
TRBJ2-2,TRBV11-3,CASSSRGSGRAPGELFF
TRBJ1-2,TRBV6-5,CASTTREIYGYTF
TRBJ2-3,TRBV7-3,CASSSGLGRSDTQYF
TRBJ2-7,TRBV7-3,CASSNVPGYEQYF
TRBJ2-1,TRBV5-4,CASSSLSGTSIGNEQFF
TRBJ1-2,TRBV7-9,CASSSQGQDGTGKHGYTF
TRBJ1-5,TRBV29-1,CSVRDNYNQPQHF
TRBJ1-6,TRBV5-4,CASSIGQNSPLHF
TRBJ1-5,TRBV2,CASSAGQGSGSNQPQHF
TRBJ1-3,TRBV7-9,CASIVVSGNTIYF
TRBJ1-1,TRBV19,CASSPRRAIKGYTEAFF
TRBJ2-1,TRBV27,CASSLGLADNEQFF
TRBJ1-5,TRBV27,CASSLRGDGSNQPQHF
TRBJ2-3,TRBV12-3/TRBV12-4,CASSSAGGGAQYF
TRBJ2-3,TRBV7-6,CASSPATARGTDTQYF
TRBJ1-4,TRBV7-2,CASSLEQGDEKLFF
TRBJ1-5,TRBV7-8,CASSLVQDQPQHF
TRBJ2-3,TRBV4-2,CASSQTSGSTDTQYF
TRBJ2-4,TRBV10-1,CASTAEETPIAKNIQYF
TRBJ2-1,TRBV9,CASSEGQGYNEQFF
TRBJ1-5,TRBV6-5,CASSQTGGRQPQHF
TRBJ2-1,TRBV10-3,CAIEEAGVNEQFF
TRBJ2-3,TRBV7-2,CASSFGLRTSGREDTQYF
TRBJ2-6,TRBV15,CATSRDTGGGRGANVLTF
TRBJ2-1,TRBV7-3,CASSLEAGGLAGGHSYNEQFF
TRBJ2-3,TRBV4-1,CASSQAGTGTDTQYF
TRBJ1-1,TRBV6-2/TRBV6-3,CASSLAGRSDTEAFF
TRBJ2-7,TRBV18,CASSPGSSYEQYF
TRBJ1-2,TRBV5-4,CASTQEVGVNYGYTF
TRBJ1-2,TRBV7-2,CASSLAQGGGYGYTF
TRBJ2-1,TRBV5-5,CASSLQTGTEQFF
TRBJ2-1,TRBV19,CASSISGGLYNEQFF
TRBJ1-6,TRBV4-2,CASSQDGQGTSPLHF
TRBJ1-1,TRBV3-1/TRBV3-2,CASCMTGSTEAFF
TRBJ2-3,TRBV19,CASAGGWTDTQYF
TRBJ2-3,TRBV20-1,CSARRGDTQYF
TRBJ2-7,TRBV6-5,CASSAGTTGEQYF
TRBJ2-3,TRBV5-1,CASVLSQSTDTQYF
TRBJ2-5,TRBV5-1,CASSLTGTSVQETQYF
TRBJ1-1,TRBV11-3,CASSLTTGGAEAFF
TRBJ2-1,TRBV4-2,CASSHSAGSSYNEQFF
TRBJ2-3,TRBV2,CASRKLASSTDTQYF
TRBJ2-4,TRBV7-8,CASSLAAGGLNIQYF
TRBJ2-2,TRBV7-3,CASSLIGTGLRRNTGELFF
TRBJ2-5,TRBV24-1,CATSAQGETQYF
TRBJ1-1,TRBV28,CASSSAGEAFF
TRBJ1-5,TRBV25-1,CASSWTGGQPQHF
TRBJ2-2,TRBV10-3,CAIRNGGTGELFF